This TCR beta chain is drawn from a study of control samples from healthy donors and cancer patients. Germline V gene sequence: CDR1 SGHTS, CDR2 YDEGEE. The CDR3 loop spans 13 amino acids. Losses at the gene ends were 3 bases for V and 5 bases for J; bases not matched to a gene: 2. TCRdb's table, derived via immunoSEQ multiplex PCR, lists solely in-frame clones and lacks some. The sample shows 90,000 or so clones, 85% of them seen only once. The chain combines TRBV5-8 with TRBJ1-2; 9 bases fit TRBD1. This receptor was taken from a man younger than 45 in good health. The source material was blood. The CDR3, as DNA: TGTGCCAGCAGCTCGGACAGGGGTTATGGCTACACCTTC. Protein product: CASSSDRGYGYTF.